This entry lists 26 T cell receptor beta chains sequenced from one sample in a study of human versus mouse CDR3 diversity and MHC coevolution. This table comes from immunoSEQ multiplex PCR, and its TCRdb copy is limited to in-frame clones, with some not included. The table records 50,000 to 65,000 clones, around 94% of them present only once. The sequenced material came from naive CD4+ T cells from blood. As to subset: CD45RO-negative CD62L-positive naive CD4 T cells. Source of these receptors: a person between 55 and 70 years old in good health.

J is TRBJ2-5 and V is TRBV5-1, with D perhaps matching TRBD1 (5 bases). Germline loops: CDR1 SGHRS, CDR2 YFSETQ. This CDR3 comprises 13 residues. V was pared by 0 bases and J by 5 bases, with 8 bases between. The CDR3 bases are TGCGCCAGCAGCTTGGACAGGATCGAGACCCAGTACTTC. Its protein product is CASSLDRIETQYF.

The CDR3 reads CASSLRGETYEQYF. The CDR3, as DNA: TGTGCCAGCAGTTTACGGGGTGAGACCTACGAGCAGTACTTC. The chain joins TRBV27 to TRBJ2-5, with D tentatively TRBD2 (5 bases). The last part of the DNA fits TRBJ2-7 better; the J call may be wrong. The CDR3 has 14 residues. Germline lookup yields CDR1 MNHEY and CDR2 SMNVEV (reference sequence).

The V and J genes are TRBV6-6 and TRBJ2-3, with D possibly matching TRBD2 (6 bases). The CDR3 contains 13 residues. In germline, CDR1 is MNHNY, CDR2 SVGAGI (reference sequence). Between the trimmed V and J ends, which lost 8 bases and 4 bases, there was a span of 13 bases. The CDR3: CASRPGAADTQYF. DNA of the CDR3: TGTGCCAGCCGCCCGGGAGCCGCAGATACGCAGTATTTT.

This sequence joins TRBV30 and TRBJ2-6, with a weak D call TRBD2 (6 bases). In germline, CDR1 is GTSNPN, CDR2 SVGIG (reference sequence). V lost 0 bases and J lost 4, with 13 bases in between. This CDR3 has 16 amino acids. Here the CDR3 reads CAWSVGQGRGANVLTF. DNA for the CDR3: TGTGCCTGGAGTGTAGGGCAAGGGAGGGGGGCCAACGTCCTGACTTTC.

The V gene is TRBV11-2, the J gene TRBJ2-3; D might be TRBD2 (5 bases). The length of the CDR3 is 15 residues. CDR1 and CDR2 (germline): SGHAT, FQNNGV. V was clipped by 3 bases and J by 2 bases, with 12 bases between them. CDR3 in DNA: TGTGCCAGCAGCTTTCGACTACTGGACACAGATACGCAGTATTTT. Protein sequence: CASSFRLLDTDTQYF.

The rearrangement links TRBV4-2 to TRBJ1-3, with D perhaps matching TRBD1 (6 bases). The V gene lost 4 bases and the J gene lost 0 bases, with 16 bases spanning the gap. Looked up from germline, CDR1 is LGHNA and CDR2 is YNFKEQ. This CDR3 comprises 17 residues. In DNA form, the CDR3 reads TGTGCCAGCAGCCTCCGTATTGGACAGAACTCTGGAAACACCATATATTTT. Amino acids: CASSLRIGQNSGNTIYF.

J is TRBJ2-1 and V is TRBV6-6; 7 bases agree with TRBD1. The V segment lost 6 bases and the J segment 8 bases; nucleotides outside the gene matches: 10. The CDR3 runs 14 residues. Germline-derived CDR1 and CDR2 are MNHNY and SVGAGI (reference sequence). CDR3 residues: CASRDAGGIHEQFF. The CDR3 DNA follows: TGTGCCAGCAGAGACGCAGGGGGTATTCATGAGCAGTTCTTC.

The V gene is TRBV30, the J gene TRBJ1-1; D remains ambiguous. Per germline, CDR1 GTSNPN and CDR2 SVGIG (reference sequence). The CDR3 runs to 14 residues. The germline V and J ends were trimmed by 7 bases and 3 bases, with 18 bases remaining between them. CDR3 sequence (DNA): TGTGCCTCCCTTAAGAGACGCGGGGACACTGAAGCTTTCTTT. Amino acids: CASLKRRGDTEAFF.

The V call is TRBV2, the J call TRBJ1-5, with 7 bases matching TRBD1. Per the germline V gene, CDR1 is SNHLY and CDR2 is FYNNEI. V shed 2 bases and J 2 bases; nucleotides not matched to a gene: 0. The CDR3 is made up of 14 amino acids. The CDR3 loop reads CASSEQGGNQPQHF. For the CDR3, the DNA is TGTGCCAGCAGTGAACAGGGGGGCAATCAGCCCCAGCATTTT.

DNA of the CDR3: TGTGCCAGCATTGGGACAGACGGCTCCTACAATGAGCAGTTCTTC. This codes for CASIGTDGSYNEQFF. The J gene is TRBJ2-1, the V gene TRBV6-1; 7 bases align to TRBD1. The CDR3 has 15 residues. Germline trimming cut 7 bases from V and 0 bases from J; bases unmatched to any gene: 6. The germline gives CDR1 MNHNS, CDR2 SASEGT.

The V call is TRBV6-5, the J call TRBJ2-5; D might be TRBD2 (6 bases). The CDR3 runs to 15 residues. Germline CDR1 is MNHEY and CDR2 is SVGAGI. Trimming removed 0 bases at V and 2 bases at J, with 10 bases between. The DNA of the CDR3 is TGTGCCAGCAGTTACTCCGGGAGCCCTCAAGAGACCCAGTACTTC. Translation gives CASSYSGSPQETQYF.

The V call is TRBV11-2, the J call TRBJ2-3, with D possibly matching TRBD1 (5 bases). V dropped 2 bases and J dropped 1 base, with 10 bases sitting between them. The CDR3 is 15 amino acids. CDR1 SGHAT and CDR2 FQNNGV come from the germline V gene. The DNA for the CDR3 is TGTGCCAGCAGCTTAAGGGGTCGTGGCACAGATACGCAGTATTTT. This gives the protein CASSLRGRGTDTQYF. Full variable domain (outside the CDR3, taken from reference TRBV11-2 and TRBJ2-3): EAGVAQSPRYKIIEKRQSVAFWCNPISGHATLYWYQQILGQGPKLLIQFQNNGVVDDSQLPKDRFSAERLKGVDSTLKIQPAKLEDSAVYLCASSLRGRGTDTQYFGPGTRLTVL.

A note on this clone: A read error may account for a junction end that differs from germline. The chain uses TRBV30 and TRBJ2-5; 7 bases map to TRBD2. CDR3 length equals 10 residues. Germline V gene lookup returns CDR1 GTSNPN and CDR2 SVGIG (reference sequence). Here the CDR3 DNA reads TGTGCCTGGGGGGGGGACTTGAGGAACTTC. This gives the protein CAWGGDLRNF.

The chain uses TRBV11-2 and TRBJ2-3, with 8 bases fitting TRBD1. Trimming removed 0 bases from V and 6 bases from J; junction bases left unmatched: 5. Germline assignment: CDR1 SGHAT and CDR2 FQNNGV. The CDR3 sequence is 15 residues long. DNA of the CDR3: TGTGCCAGCAGCTTAGATCAGGGGGCCGGGGATACGCAGTATTTT. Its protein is CASSLDQGAGDTQYF.

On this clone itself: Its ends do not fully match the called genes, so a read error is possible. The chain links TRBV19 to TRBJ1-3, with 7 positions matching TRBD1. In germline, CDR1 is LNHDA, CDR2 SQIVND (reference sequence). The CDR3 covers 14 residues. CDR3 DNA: TGTGCCAGTAGCACCCAGTTCGGGGGACAGAATATAGGTTTT. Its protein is CASSTQFGGQNIGF.

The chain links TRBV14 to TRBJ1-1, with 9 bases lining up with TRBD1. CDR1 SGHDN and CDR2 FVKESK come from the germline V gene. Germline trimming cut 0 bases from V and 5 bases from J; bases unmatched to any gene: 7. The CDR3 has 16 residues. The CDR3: CASSQDRTGAGTEAFF. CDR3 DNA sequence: TGTGCCAGCAGCCAAGATAGGACAGGGGCGGGGACTGAAGCTTTCTTT.

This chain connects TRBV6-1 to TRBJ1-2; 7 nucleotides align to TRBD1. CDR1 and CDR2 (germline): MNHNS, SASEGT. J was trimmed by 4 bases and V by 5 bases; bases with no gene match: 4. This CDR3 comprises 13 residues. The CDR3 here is CASSRGGFYGYTF. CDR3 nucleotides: TGTGCCAGCAGTAGAGGGGGCTTCTATGGCTACACCTTC.

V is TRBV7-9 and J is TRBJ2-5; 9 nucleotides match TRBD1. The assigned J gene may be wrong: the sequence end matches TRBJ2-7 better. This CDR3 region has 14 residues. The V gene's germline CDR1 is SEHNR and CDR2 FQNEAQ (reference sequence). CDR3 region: CASSPTGGIYEQYF. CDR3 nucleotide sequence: TGTGCCAGCAGCCCAACAGGGGGCATCTACGAGCAGTACTTC.

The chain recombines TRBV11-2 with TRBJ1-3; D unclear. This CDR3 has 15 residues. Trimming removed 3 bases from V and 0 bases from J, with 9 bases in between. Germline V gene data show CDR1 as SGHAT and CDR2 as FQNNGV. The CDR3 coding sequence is TGTGCCAGCAGCTTCCGGGTCGACTCTGGAAACACCATATATTTT. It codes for CASSFRVDSGNTIYF. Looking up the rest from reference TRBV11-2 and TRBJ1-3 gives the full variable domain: EAGVAQSPRYKIIEKRQSVAFWCNPISGHATLYWYQQILGQGPKLLIQFQNNGVVDDSQLPKDRFSAERLKGVDSTLKIQPAKLEDSAVYLCASSFRVDSGNTIYFGEGSWLTVV.

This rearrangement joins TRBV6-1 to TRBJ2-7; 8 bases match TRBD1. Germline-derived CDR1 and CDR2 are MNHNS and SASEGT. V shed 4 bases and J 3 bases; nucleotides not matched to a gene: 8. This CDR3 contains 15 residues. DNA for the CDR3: TGTGCCAGCAGTGGCGTGAGACAGGGGATCTACGAGCAGTACTTC. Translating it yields CASSGVRQGIYEQYF.

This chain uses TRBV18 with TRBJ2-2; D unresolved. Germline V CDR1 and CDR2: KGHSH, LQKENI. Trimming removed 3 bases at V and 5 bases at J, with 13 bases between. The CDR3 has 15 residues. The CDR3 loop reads CASSPREVVTGELFF. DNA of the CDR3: TGTGCCAGCTCACCCCGTGAGGTGGTAACCGGGGAGCTGTTTTTT.

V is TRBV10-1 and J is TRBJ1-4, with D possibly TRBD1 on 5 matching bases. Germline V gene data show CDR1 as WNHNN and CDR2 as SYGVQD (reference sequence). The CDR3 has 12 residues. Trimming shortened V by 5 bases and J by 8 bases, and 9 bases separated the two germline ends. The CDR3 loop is CASSPGSEKLFF. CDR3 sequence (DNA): TGCGCCAGCAGTCCAGGGTCGGAAAAACTGTTTTTT.

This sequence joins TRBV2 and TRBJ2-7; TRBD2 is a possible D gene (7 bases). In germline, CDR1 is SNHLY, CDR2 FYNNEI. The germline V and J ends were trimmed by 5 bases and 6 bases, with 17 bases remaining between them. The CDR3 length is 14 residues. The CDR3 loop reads CASSPDGGGGEQYF. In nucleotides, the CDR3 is TGTGCCAGCAGTCCTGACGGAGGGGGGGGCGAGCAGTACTTC.

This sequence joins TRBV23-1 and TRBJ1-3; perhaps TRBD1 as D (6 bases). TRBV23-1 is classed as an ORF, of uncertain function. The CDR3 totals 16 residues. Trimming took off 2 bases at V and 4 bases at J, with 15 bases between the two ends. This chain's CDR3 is CASSQPHQGTGNTIYF. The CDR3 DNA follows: TGCGCCAGCAGTCAACCCCATCAGGGGACCGGAAACACCATATATTTT.

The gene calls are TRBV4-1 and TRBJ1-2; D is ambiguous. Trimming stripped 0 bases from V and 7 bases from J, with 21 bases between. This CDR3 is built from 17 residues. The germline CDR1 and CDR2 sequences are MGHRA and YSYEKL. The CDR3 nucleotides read TGCGCCAGCAGCCAAGATAGGGCAGGAGACACAGAGGGTGGCTACACCTTC. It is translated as CASSQDRAGDTEGGYTF.

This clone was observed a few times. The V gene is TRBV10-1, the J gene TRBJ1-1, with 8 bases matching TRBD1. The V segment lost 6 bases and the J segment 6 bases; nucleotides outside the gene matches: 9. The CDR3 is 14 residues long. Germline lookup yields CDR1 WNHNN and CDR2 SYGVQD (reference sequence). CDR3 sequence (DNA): TGCGCCAGCAGCGAGGGGACAGGAAGGGCTGAAGCTTTCTTT. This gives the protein CASSEGTGRAEAFF.